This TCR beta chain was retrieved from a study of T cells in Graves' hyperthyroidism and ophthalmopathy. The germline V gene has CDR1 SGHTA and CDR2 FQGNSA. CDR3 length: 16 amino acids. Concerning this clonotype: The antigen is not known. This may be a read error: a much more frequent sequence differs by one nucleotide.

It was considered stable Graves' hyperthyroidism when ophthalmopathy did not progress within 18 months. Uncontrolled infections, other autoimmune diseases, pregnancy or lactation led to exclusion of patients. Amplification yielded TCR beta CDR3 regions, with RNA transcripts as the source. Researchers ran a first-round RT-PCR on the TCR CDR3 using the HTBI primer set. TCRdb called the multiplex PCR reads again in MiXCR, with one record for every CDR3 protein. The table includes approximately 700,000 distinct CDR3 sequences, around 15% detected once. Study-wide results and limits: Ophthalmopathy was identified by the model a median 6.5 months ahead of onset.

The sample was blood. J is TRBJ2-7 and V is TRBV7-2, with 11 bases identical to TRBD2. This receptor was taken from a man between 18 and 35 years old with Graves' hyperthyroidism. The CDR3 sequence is CAGSLRTSGYSYEQYF. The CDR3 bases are TGTGCCGGCAGCTTACGGACTAGCGGGTACTCCTACGAGCAGTACTTC.